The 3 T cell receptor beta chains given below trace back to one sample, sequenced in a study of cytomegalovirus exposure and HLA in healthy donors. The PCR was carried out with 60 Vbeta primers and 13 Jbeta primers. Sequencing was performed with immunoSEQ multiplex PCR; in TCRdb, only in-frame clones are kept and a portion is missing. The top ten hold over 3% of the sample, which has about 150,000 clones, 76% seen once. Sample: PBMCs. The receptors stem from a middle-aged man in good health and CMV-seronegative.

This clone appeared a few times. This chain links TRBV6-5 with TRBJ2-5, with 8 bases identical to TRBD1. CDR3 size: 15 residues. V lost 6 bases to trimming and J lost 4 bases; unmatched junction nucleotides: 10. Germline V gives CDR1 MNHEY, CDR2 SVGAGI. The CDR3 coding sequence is TGTGCCAGCAGAACGACAGGGGTTGGGGGAGAGACCCAGTACTTC. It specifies CASRTTGVGGETQYF.

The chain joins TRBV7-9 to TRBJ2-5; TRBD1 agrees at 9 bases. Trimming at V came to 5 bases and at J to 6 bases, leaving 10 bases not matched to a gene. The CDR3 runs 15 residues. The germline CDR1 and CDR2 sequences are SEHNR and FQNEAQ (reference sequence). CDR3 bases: TGTGCCAGCAGCATCGACAGGGGGTTTCTGAAGACCCAGTACTTC. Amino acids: CASSIDRGFLKTQYF.

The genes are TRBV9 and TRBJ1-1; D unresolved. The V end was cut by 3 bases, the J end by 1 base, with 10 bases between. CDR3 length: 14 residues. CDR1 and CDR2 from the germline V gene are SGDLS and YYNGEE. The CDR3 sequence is CASSEPNRNTEAFF. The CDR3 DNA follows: TGTGCCAGCAGCGAACCAAACAGGAACACTGAAGCTTTCTTT.